Presented here are 2 T cell receptor beta chains from one specimen sequenced in a study of PD-L1 blockade in urothelial cancer. Profiling relied on immunoSEQ multiplex PCR, and the TCRdb table lists in-frame clones only, not all of them. In the table there are some 110,000 clones, 75% to 95% of which are singletons. Time point of the sample: peripheral blood 6 weeks after treatment start. Specimen: PBMCs, collected around atezolizumab (anti-PD-L1) treatment. All receptors derive from a man aged 55 to 69 with urothelial cancer.

The chain combines TRBV28 with TRBJ2-7; D possibly corresponds to TRBD1 (6 bases). This CDR3 region has 13 residues. CDR1 is MDHEN, CDR2 SYDVKM, per germline. V gave up 7 bases and J gave up 2 bases, with 12 bases separating them. This CDR3 is CASTPGQTYEQYF. CDR3 nucleotides: TGTGCCAGCACCCCGGGACAAACCTACGAGCAGTACTTC.

V gene TRBV6-1 combines with J gene TRBJ2-7, with 9 bases identical to TRBD1. Germline CDR1 is MNHNS and CDR2 is SASEGT. The CDR3 is made up of 14 amino acids. V was clipped by 4 bases and J by 3 bases; unmatched bases: 4. The CDR3 reads CASSGGQGVYEQYF. CDR3 sequence (DNA): TGTGCCAGCAGTGGGGGACAGGGAGTCTACGAGCAGTACTTC.